This T cell receptor beta chain stems from a study of Ad26.COV2.S vaccination and SARS-CoV-2 variants. Across the whole study: Sample donor was a member of the COV1001 Ad26.COV2.S trial arm.

This CDR3 is 17 amino acids long. Germline V gene lookup returns CDR1 ENHRY and CDR2 SYGVKD. V lost 4 bases and J 7 bases, leaving 26 bases between the germline ends. About this clone itself: Its antigen remains unidentified.

Treatment denoted: roughly 18 received Ad26.COV2.S at low or high dose, single or two shots; 5 received placebo; per-sample allocation not given. Each sample was drawn 63 days after the first injection (of vaccine or placebo). An adult aged 18-55 years in Boston served as the donor. The vaccine antigen was prefusion-stabilized Wuhan SARS-CoV-2 spike. Profiling relied on immunoSEQ multiplex PCR, and the TCRdb table lists in-frame clones only, not all of them. Of about 460,000 clones in the sample, roughly nine tenths were seen once. Notes on the study in general: Those who received vaccine or placebo ended up with similar non-spike TCR breadth.

The clonotype was recovered from a person between 18 and 60 years old who received the Ad26.COV2.S COVID-19 vaccine or a placebo. The chain links TRBV10-3 to TRBJ2-7; D is perhaps TRBD1 (5 bases). The sequenced sample was peripheral blood, obtained in a trial of Ad26.COV2.S vaccine versus placebo. This chain's CDR3 is CAISGSSLGQGVQEQYF. The CDR3 DNA reads as TGTGCCATCAGTGGTTCTTCTTTGGGGCAGGGTGTTCAAGAGCAGTACTTC.